These 3 T cell receptor beta chains were all obtained from the same sample, sequenced in a study of glioma-infiltrating T cells. Amplification of TCR alpha and beta CDR3 regions from RNA used iRepertoire nested multiplex PCR. TCRdb reprocessed the multiplex PCR reads with MiXCR, giving one entry per CDR3 protein. The sample has roughly 120,000 distinct CDR3 sequences; roughly 25% are singletons. The sequenced material came from glioma tissue, nonneoplastic brain tissue, or PBMCs (not recorded which). These receptors all come from a human donor with low-grade glioma or glioblastoma, undergoing nonglioma brain surgery, or in good health (not recorded which).

For this clonotype: Mismatch with germline at one junction end may stem from a read error. The J gene is TRBJ2-3, the V gene TRBV6-1; D gene ambiguous. CDR1 and CDR2 from the germline V gene are MNHNS and SASEGT. This CDR3 comprises 14 residues. The chain's CDR3 is CATRSMSRTDTQCF. CDR3 in DNA: TGTGCCACCCGGTCTATGTCTCGCACAGATACGCAGTGTTTT.

This clonotype showed up many times. CDR3 sequence (DNA): TGTGCCAGCAGTTTTCCGGGAGCAAAGACCCAGTACTTC. It codes for CASSFPGAKTQYF. V is TRBV12-3 or TRBV12-4 and J is TRBJ2-5; D perhaps matches TRBD2 (6 bases). The CDR3 extends over 13 amino acids. Trimming pared 3 bases from V and 6 bases from J, leaving 11 bases between.

The CDR3 DNA reads TGTGCCAGCAGTGATCTAGCGGGATATAGCACAGATACGCAGTATTTT. It is translated as CASSDLAGYSTDTQYF. This chain joins TRBV2 and TRBJ2-3, with TRBD2 matching over 9 bases. The CDR3 sequence is 16 residues long. V lost 3 bases, J lost 0 bases, and 4 bases stayed unmatched. CDR1 SNHLY and CDR2 FYNNEI come from the germline V gene.